This T cell receptor beta chain is from a study of low-dose radiotherapy and immunotherapy resistance in tumors (dated by TCRdb to between 2021 and 2022). Some background on the complete study: Cohort 1 received 0.5 Gy per fraction every 2 weeks, with a prescribed total PTV dose of 6.5 Gy. Eight patients were included in the translational analysis: three from the first dose cohort and the first five from the second dose cohort. Cyclophosphamide 200 mg/m2 was administered intravenously every two weeks, one day before each radiation and immunotherapy administration. The trial did not randomize participants into treatment groups. Cohort 2 received 1 Gy per fraction every two weeks, with a total of 13 Gy over 26 weeks. Starting on cycle 1 day 1, patients took 300 mg of aspirin by mouth once daily for four cycles. Nivolumab was administered intravenously as a 240 mg flat dose every two weeks, and ipilimumab was administered intravenously at 1 mg/kg every six weeks.

For sequencing, an Illumina HiSeq 2500 was employed. First-strand cDNA was synthesized using Superscript III and a set of TRAV- and TRBV-specific primers, so that both TCRalpha and TCRbeta chains were covered. TCRs were amplified with Phusion for 20 to 25 PCR cycles, with a constant-region primer paired with the adapter attached to the V primers. The MessageAmp II aRNA Amplification Kit was used to amplify the isolated mRNA, with in vitro transcription run for about 15 hours at 37 degrees C. The Dynabeads mRNA DIRECT Purification Kit was used to isolate mRNA for TCR sequencing. Indexed Illumina adapters were added in a second Phusion PCR of 25 to 30 cycles, and the PCR products were purified with AMPure XP beads. Per the source publication's procedure: Using custom Perl scripts, TCR sequences encoding the same protein were pooled, out-of-frame sequences were removed, and the abundance of each clonotype was computed. The analysis excluded TCR sequences that were supported by just one read. Shannon entropy, Gini index, clonality, richness, and the frequency of TCRs shared between repertoires were included as repertoire metrics. Using fastp trimming at Q25 and MiXCR clonotype assembly, TCRdb reanalyzed the public sequencing data and kept in-frame beta chains. Each record represents a unique CDR3 protein, reported with the most common genes and DNA among its rows. It is TCRdb's table, rather than the study itself, that gives the V and J calls and clone size. The sample yields around 58,000 distinct CDR3 sequences; about 25% were counted once. In total, the top ten clones hold 6.5% to 7% of the sample.

This clonotype came up a few times. No antigen is known for it. Per-base qualities were not stored, and no clone one base away is much larger. The time point label on this specimen signifies: after trial treatment. This sample's treatment or condition label indicates: LDRT plus nivolumab, ipilimumab, low-dose cyclophosphamide and aspirin (RACIN trial). The donors took part in RACIN, a single-arm, phase I, dose-escalation trial that combined nivolumab, ipilimumab, aspirin, low-dose cyclophosphamide and low-dose radiotherapy. Patients with advanced, TIL-negative solid tumors were considered eligible. The germline V gene supplies CDR1 MGHDK and CDR2 SYGVNS. V sheds 3 bases and J sheds 5 bases, leaving 12 bases between their ends. The CDR3 spans 14 residues, from the cysteine through the phenylalanine. CDR3 DNA is the only sequence kept; it has 42 bases, read in frame from the first base.

Recombination joined TRBV25-1 with TRBJ2-3; tentative D gene TRBD2, with 7 bases matching. The source is a male donor with prostate cancer. Sequences were derived from PBMCs, sampled after low-dose radiotherapy plus immunotherapy. The CDR3 amino acid sequence is: CASSEGGGLDTQYF. DNA sequence: TGTGCCAGCAGTGAGGGGGGGGGCTTAGATACGCAGTATTTT.